This record looks at one TCR beta chain sequence and its context. Its cognate antigen is unknown. The record originates from a study of blood T cells in healthy people across ages. Study-level findings and limits: Aged donors had fewer naive CD4+ cells and lower diversity than long-lived donors.

Primed by a sample-barcoded 5' primer and a J-beta primer mix, a second PCR proceeded for about 6 to 11 cycles. Each CDR3 protein is one row after TCRdb ran MiXCR on the 5' RACE reads. Among some 930,000 distinct CDR3 sequences listed, 25% to 35% were seen once. Separately, the same data were catalogued under a study of T cells of mothers and their children. That work contributes: cDNA synthesis used all extracted RNA, about 1.6 ug per 15 ul. Related mother-child pairs shared marginally more repertoire than unrelated pairs, though not significantly.

Sequenced input: blood. The sequence was collected from a woman aged 40 to 55 in good health.

The CDR3 DNA sequence: TGTGCCAGCAGCTGGGGGGTCCTCCAGGAGACCCAGTACTTC. It specifies CASSWGVLQETQYF. J is TRBJ2-5 and V is TRBV11-2, with a possible D match to TRBD2 (6 bases). V lost 4 bases and J lost 5, with 14 bases in between. Germline CDR1 reads SGHAT; CDR2 reads FQNNGV. The CDR3 covers 14 residues.